This T cell receptor (beta chain) derives from a study of post-analysis software for immune sequencing data (dated by TCRdb to about 2015). Context from the whole study: Disease courses on record covered relapsing-remitting, secondary progressive and progressive-relapsing multiple sclerosis, though some patients had no subtype annotation. The patient repertoires were set against about 12 previously published healthy control repertoires from donors whose ages ranged from roughly 6 to 26 years. A subset of samples was prepared in parallel using single-end sample barcoding, then pooled and co-amplified after Illumina adapter ligation. Results and caveats for the whole study, not just this receptor: Patients showed significantly higher frequencies than controls for 4 or 5 TRBV segments, among them TRBV5-6, TRBV5-1 and TRBV20-1. The multiple sclerosis patient group was slightly younger than the control group. Compared with controls, multiple sclerosis patients had significantly lower normalized Chao1 diversity, a finding suggesting substantial peripheral T-cell clonal expansion. When samples were clustered directly using the F measure, samples prepared in the same batch co-clustered strongly, which prompted a batch-effect correction.

Libraries were prepared through PCR. Sequencing was carried out with an Illumina HiSeq 2500. To reduce PCR and sequencing biases, unique molecular identifiers were incorporated into the TCR beta cDNA libraries. Per 1 to 10 million input T cells, 500,000 or so cDNA molecules were obtained, such that each molecule approximated one T cell. The same protocol used for the earlier healthy control dataset was applied to prepare and sequence the patient libraries. Within a given batch, samples were prepared together, multiplexed and sequenced on the same HiSeq lane. The original pipeline was this. MIGEC was used to process the raw barcoded reads, and molecular identifier groups with only a single read were discarded before consensus assembly and CDR3 extraction. VDJtools was used for post-analysis of the clonotype tables, and diversity was normalized by down-sampling every dataset to the size of the smallest sample. Repertoire overlap clustering matched CDR3 amino acid but not nucleotide sequences to correct batch-related cross-sample contamination. TCRdb's own reprocessing of the public reads used fastp at Q25 and MiXCR and kept productive beta chains. Records with the same CDR3 protein are collapsed into one entry carrying the most frequent genes and DNA. The V and J calls shown here were made by TCRdb, not taken from the authors' results. The sample records about 770,000 distinct CDR3 sequences, about 45% of which are singletons. The top ten hold approximately 5% of the sample.

Points on this clonotype: The specificity of this receptor is unknown. Base qualities are missing; no much larger clone stands one base away.

To demonstrate the VDJtools post-analysis software, TCR beta repertoires were profiled from the peripheral blood of 13 young patients with multiple sclerosis. The multiple sclerosis patients were children and adolescents ranging in age from roughly 6 to 16 years. The CDR3 contains 14 residues, cysteine and phenylalanine counted. Of all the DNA, just the CDR3 is kept, 42 bases in frame from base 1. V ends up 6 bases short and J 2 bases short, with an unmatched junction base count of 6. CDR1 and CDR2 are drawn from the germline V gene: SGHTA, FQGNSA. Sequencing was performed on blood. The TCR sequence derives from a girl aged 5-17 years with multiple sclerosis. Recombination joined TRBV7-2 with TRBJ2-7, with 8 middle bases fitting TRBD2. Read as DNA, the sequence is TGTGCCAGCAGGTTGAGCGGGGGCACCTACGAGCAGTACTTC. This encodes CASRLSGGTYEQYF.